The sequence of this T cell receptor beta chain was determined in a study of CD8+CD57+ T cells in acquired aplastic anemia. At the level of the study: Average DNA yield from sorted CD4+ and CD8+ cells was about 3 ug. Study-level results: Any difference that existed in CD8+ Simpson's diversity between patients and controls was not significant.

Trimming left V 3 bases short and J 0 bases short, with 3 bases between. Germline CDR1 is SGHTA and CDR2 is FQGNSA. The CDR3 runs 12 residues. CDR3 and TCR beta VDJ profiling relied on genomic DNA as the template. TCRdb used MiXCR to reprocess the reads, holding one entry per CDR3 protein. The profile shows 150,000 to 200,000 distinct CDR3 sequences, around 66% of them singletons. Comment on this clonotype: The target antigen is unknown.

The receptor was derived from a human donor with severe aplastic anemia or a healthy control (not recorded which). The sequencing sample was made of sorted CD4+, CD8+, or CD8+CD57+ T cells (not recorded which) from PBMCs. The chain has TRBV7-2 and TRBJ2-7; no reliable D call. The CDR3 region is CASSFNSYEQYF. The CDR3 bases are TGTGCCAGCAGCTTCAACTCCTACGAGCAGTACTTC.